This T cell receptor (beta chain) was recovered during a study of blood T cell repertoires in COVID-19. Original processing methods: Cell counts per sample came from amplifying reference gene primers. Sequenced by immunoSEQ multiplex PCR; TCRdb stores in-frame clones only, minus some. V and J calls and clone size are copied from that table; D and trimming were computed from the DNA. The sample contains fewer than 200,000 clones, about 85% of which appear only once. V trimming: 0 bases; J trimming: 8 bases; junction bases outside the gene matches: 7. Germline assignment: CDR1 KGHSY and CDR2 FQNENV. This CDR3 spans 16 amino acids.

This sequence was found in a woman aged 60-75 years with COVID-19, enrolled during active disease. The rearrangement links TRBV16 to TRBJ1-6, with 7 bases that match TRBD1. Sequencing was carried out using peripheral blood. The CDR3 sequence is CASSQSVAGGYSPLHF. DNA for the CDR3: TGTGCCAGCAGCCAATCCGTTGCAGGGGGTTATTCACCCCTCCACTTT.